This T cell receptor beta chain was captured in a study of blood T cell repertoires in COVID-19. Study-wide background: The cDNA or gDNA used as material had been derived from T cells, B-cell-depleted T cells, or PBMCs.

V lost 4 bases and J 4 bases, leaving 15 bases between the germline ends. The CDR3 covers 15 residues. CDR1 and CDR2 (germline): LGHDT, YNNKEL (reference sequence). Profiling relied on immunoSEQ multiplex PCR, and the TCRdb table lists in-frame clones only, not all of them. The sample holds 45,000 to 65,000 clones; approximately 86% are singletons and the top ten take around 9.1%. This TCR was sampled from a human donor with acute or convalescent COVID-19. The donor label of this sample is uncertain. The chain has TRBV3-1 (or the pseudogene TRBV3-2) and TRBJ2-3; D call uncertain. Sequenced sample: peripheral blood. CDR3 amino acids: CASSPPMASPDTQYF. CDR3 bases: TGTGCCAGCAGCCCGCCCATGGCTAGTCCAGATACGCAGTATTTT.